Given below is one T cell receptor (beta chain) in context. This specimen belongs to a study of response to subunit inactivated influenza vaccine. The CDR3 is made up of 15 amino acids. Germline V gives CDR1 MNHEY, CDR2 SVGAGI. V gave up 1 base and J gave up 5 bases; unmatched junction bases: 5. One entry per CDR3 protein, called by TCRdb with MiXCR from the RT-PCR reads. The data hold hundreds of thousands of distinct CDR3 sequences, with around 22% observed a single time. This TCR came from a man in his fifties or sixties who received an inactivated influenza vaccine. The sample consisted of PBMCs from blood, taken less than 22 months after vaccination. The chain combines TRBV6-5 with TRBJ2-7; 10 positions match TRBD1. DNA of the CDR3: TGTGCCAGCAGTTACTTCCGGGACAGGGGCAACGAGCAGTACTTC. Its translation: CASSYFRDRGNEQYF.